The present entry profiles one T cell receptor (beta chain) with its context. Which antigen it targets is not known. Base qualities are not provided; no much larger clone lies one nucleotide away. In light of the paper, this sample's time point label describes: baseline before first vaccination. Vaccinee samples came from UK trials COV001 and COV002, including a single-blind randomized controlled phase 2/3 trial of AZD1222 (ChAdOx1 nCoV-19) in healthy adults. Trial participant PBMC samples were collected at day 0 and day 28 after the second dose for TCRbeta chain sequencing. These data belong to a study of T cell responses to AZD1222 COVID-19 vaccine (dated by TCRdb to the early 2020s). Regarding the research as a whole: AZD1222 recipients whose second dose came at about 4 weeks and those whose second dose came at about 12 weeks were combined into one group, since spike-specific TCR depth and breadth did not differ between the two schedules. TCR sequencing covered about 230 trial participants: nearly 210 given two doses of AZD1222 and some 25 given two doses of MenACWY control vaccine. Trial participants were enrolled by age into 18-55, 56-69 and 70-plus year subgroups, with roughly 150, 30 and 60 TCR-sequenced participants respectively. Results and caveats for the whole study, not just this receptor: Only five to seven AZD1222 recipients were SARS-CoV-2 seropositive at baseline, limiting conclusions about previously exposed vaccinees. Because no samples from the day 14 peak response were available, repertoires could be characterized only after the peak T cell response. After two AZD1222 doses, both the breadth and the depth of spike-specific TCRs were significantly higher than at day 0 and than in MenACWY recipients. In the small 56-69-year group, the increase in depth fell short of significance, most likely because of low power. Vaccine-associated CD4 TCRs spanned the whole spike protein, with dominant responses in regions 160-218 and 743-854. Epitopes outside the regions mutated in the B.1.351 and B.1.1.7 variants were reportedly recognized by nearly half of the unique spike-specific TCRs. Participants were mostly white British, with more females than males. The authors suggested clonal diversity may have been underestimated.

Including cysteine and phenylalanine, the CDR3 has 15 amino acids. Only the CDR3 DNA stays, 45 bases, in frame from base 1. Trimming costs V 1 base and J 2 bases, and their ends lie 12 bases apart. Based on the germline V gene (reference sequence), the CDR1 and CDR2 sequences are LNHNV and YYDKDF. The CDR3 regions of human TCRbeta chains were analyzed by immunosequencing. Per the source publication's procedure: Repertoire TCRs were checked for matches against a reference library of SARS-CoV-2-specific TCRs that had been generated using the MIRA antigen-specificity platform. Breadth was defined as the fraction of unique TCRs that were SARS-CoV-2-associated. Depth was defined as the fraction of total T cells that were SARS-CoV-2-associated. Using the MIRA data, every spike-specific TCR was mapped to the spike region that the TCR reacted to and assigned to either a CD4 or a CD8 class. Log10-transformed breadth and depth values were compared by one-way ANOVA with Sidak's multiple comparisons tests. What TCRdb holds here is the immuneACCESS table cut down to in-frame rearrangements. Part of the clones is not present; checked against another copy, under half of the missing clones reflect an unresolved V gene, and the others are unexplained. V and J calls plus clone size are reproduced from that table; the DNA served to infer D and trimming. This sample lists approximately 90,000 clones; over 85% were detected once. Of the sample, around 2.2% is held by the ten largest clones.

The chain was built from TRBV15 and TRBJ2-7, and possibly TRBD1, on 5 matching bases. This TCR came from an adult in good health. This specimen was peripheral blood, taken on day 0 of AZD1222 vaccination. The CDR3 region: CATSRGQTVTYEQYF. The DNA reads as follows: TGTGCCACCAGCAGAGGACAGACTGTCACCTACGAGCAGTACTTC.